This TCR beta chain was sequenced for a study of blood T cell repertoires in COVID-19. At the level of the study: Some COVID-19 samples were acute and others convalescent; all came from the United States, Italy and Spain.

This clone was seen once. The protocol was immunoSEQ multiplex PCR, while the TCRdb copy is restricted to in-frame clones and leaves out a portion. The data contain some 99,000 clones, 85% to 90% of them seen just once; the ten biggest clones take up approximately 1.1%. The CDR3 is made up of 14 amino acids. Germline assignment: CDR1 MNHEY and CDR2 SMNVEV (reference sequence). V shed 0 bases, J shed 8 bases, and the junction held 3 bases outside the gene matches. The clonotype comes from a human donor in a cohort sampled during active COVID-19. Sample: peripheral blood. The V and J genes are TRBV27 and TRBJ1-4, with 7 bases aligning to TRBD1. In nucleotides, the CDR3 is TGTGCCAGCAGTTTATCCGAGGACAGGGAAAAACTGTTTTTT. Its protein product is CASSLSEDREKLFF. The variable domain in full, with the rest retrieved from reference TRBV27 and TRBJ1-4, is EAQVTQNPRYLITVTGKKLTVTCSQNMNHEYMSWYRQDPGLGLRQIYYSMNVEVTDKGDVPEGYKVSRKEKRNFPLILESPSPNQTSLYFCASSLSEDREKLFFGSGTQLSVL.